The 11 T cell receptor beta chains below come from one sample, sequenced in a study of T cell responses to AZD1222 COVID-19 vaccine. Assay used: immunoSEQ multiplex PCR; TCRdb lists only in-frame clones, some missing. The table shows roughly 150,000 clones, with about four fifths occurring only once. The sample here was peripheral blood, taken on day 0 of AZD1222 vaccination. Receptors were obtained from an adult in good health.

The chain combines TRBV28 with TRBJ1-3, with 7 bases that match TRBD1. Trimming at V came to 4 bases and at J to 0 bases, leaving 6 bases not matched to a gene. The germline CDR1 and CDR2 sequences are MDHEN and SYDVKM. CDR3 length: 16 amino acids. In DNA, the CDR3 is TGTGCCAGCAGTTCCGCTTCAGGGGGCTCTGGAAACACCATATATTTT. Protein: CASSSASGGSGNTIYF.

This clone was seen a single time. This sequence joins TRBV5-4 and TRBJ1-2, with 7 nucleotides matching TRBD1. From germline, CDR1 is SGHNT and CDR2 YYREEE (reference sequence). V lost 4 bases to trimming and J lost 6 bases; unmatched junction nucleotides: 3. The CDR3 loop spans 12 amino acids. DNA for the CDR3: TGTGCCAGCAGCATAACAGGGGATGGCTACACCTTC. As protein: CASSITGDGYTF. The full variable domain, completed using reference TRBV5-4 and TRBJ1-2, is ETGVTQSPTHLIKTRGQQVTLRCSSQSGHNTVSWYQQALGQGPQFIFQYYREEENGRGNFPPRFSGLQFPNYSSELNVNALELDDSALYLCASSITGDGYTFGSGTRLTVV.

V and J are TRBV7-9 and TRBJ1-4, with 7 bases identical to TRBD1. CDR1 is SEHNR, CDR2 FQNEAQ, per germline (reference sequence). This CDR3 has 14 residues. Unmatched junction bases numbered 2, after V lost 3 bases and J lost 4 bases. CDR3 coding DNA: TGTGCCAGCAGCTTGACAGGGCTTAATGAAAAACTGTTTTTT. Its translation is CASSLTGLNEKLFF.

This chain uses TRBV30 with TRBJ1-4; maybe TRBD1 (6 bases). The CDR3 length is 16 residues. CDR1 is GTSNPN and CDR2 is SVGIG in the germline V gene (reference sequence). Deletions cut 0 bases from V and 6 bases from J, with 17 bases between. CDR3 DNA sequence: TGTGCCTGGAGTGTACATGGCAGAGGGGGGGATGAAAAACTGTTTTTT. Translating it yields CAWSVHGRGGDEKLFF.

The chain carries TRBV5-1 and TRBJ1-1; D gene ambiguous. The CDR3 has 13 amino acids. Between the trimmed V and J ends, which lost 1 base and 6 bases, there was a span of 10 bases. Germline values: CDR1 SGHRS, CDR2 YFSETQ. CDR3 region: CASSLTGRAEAFF. The CDR3 coding sequence is TGCGCCAGCAGCTTGACCGGTCGTGCTGAAGCTTTCTTT.

This clone was recorded only once. This chain connects TRBV9 to TRBJ2-1, with D hard to call. Trimming removed 1 base at V and 7 bases at J, with 6 bases between. CDR3 size: 12 residues. The V gene's germline CDR1 is SGDLS and CDR2 YYNGEE. The CDR3 sequence is CASSVSENEQFF. CDR3 in DNA: TGTGCCAGCAGCGTAAGTGAAAATGAGCAGTTCTTC.

The rearrangement uses TRBV5-1 and TRBJ1-1; D is perhaps TRBD1 (6 bases). CDR1 SGHRS and CDR2 YFSETQ come from the germline V gene. Deletions cut 6 bases from V and 8 bases from J, with 17 bases between. There are 13 residues in the CDR3. Here the CDR3 DNA reads TGCGCCAGCACCGAGTTAGGACAGCCCGAAGCTTTCTTT. Translation: CASTELGQPEAFF.

V and J are TRBV5-1 and TRBJ1-3; tentative D call: TRBD1 (5 bases). Trimming cost V 0 bases and J 0 bases, with 7 bases left between them. Germline CDR1 is SGHRS and CDR2 is YFSETQ. The CDR3 contains 15 residues. CDR3 region: CASSLDGGSGNTIYF. The CDR3 DNA sequence: TGCGCCAGCAGCTTGGATGGGGGCTCTGGAAACACCATATATTTT.

This chain uses TRBV15 with TRBJ2-3; 9 bases are shared with TRBD2. Losses at the gene ends were 6 bases for V and 3 bases for J; bases not matched to a gene: 7. The CDR3 has 15 amino acids. Germline CDR1 LNHNV, CDR2 YYDKDF (reference sequence). The CDR3 here is CATRFAGGPTDTQYF. The DNA of the CDR3 is TGTGCCACCAGGTTCGCGGGGGGGCCTACAGATACGCAGTATTTT.

The J gene is TRBJ2-1, the V gene TRBV28; possibly TRBD1 for D (6 bases). This CDR3 spans 17 amino acids. The germline V gene encodes CDR1 MDHEN and CDR2 SYDVKM. The V end was cut by 4 bases, the J end by 0 bases, with 16 bases between. This CDR3 is CASSSFYRDLSYNEQFF. CDR3 nucleotide sequence: TGTGCCAGCAGTTCTTTTTACAGGGACCTCTCCTACAATGAGCAGTTCTTC.

J is TRBJ2-3 and V is TRBV27; 7 positions agree with TRBD1. V shed 6 bases, J shed 7 bases, and the junction held 10 bases outside the gene matches. The germline V gene has CDR1 MNHEY and CDR2 SMNVEV (reference sequence). The CDR3 sequence is 14 residues long. The CDR3 is CASRPGGIRNTQYF. DNA of the CDR3: TGTGCCAGCAGACCAGGGGGTATAAGGAATACGCAGTATTTT.